This TCR beta chain was sequenced in a study of T-cell reconstitution after alpha-beta-depleted transplantation in children. Germline V CDR1 and CDR2: SGHTA, FQGNSA. This CDR3 spans 14 amino acids. V lost 2 bases to trimming and J lost 4 bases, with 8 bases between them. Study conclusions and caveats: T-cell numbers and diversity, one year after transplant, stemmed largely from T cells that were newly produced. There were some patients whose high TCRbeta diversity at day 60 came from surviving recipient T cells and thymic progenitors. Expanded graft clones, several hundred of them, were reportedly the source of alpha-beta T cells about two months after transplant.

As for this clonotype: Antigen specificity is unknown.

The TCRbeta library incorporated unique molecular identifiers. TCRdb passed the PCR reads through MiXCR, listing each CDR3 protein once. This table has 750,000 to 950,000 distinct CDR3 sequences, about 15% appearing once. The rearrangement joins TRBV7-2 to TRBJ1-4; D ambiguous. This clonotype was obtained from a male patient aged 10-17 years who had a stem cell transplant for acute lymphoblastic leukemia, so the T cells may come from the graft donor. The material was PBMCs, mostly from graft donor cells, obtained 360 days after TCRalphabeta/CD19-depleted stem cell transplant. The CDR3 sequence is CASSLLSINEKLFF. In DNA, the CDR3 is TGTGCCAGCAGCTTACTTAGTATTAATGAAAAACTGTTTTTT.